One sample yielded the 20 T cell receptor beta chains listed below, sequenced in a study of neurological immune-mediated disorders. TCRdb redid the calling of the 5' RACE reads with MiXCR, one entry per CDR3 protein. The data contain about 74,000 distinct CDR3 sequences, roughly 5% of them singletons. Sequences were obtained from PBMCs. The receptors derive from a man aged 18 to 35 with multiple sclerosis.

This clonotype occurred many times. In DNA form, the CDR3 reads TGCGCCAGCAGGCCAGCGGACAATGAGCAGTTCTTC. Amino acids: CASRPADNEQFF. The rearrangement uses TRBV5-1 and TRBJ2-1, with D tentatively TRBD2 (5 bases). CDR1 and CDR2 from the germline V gene are SGHRS and YFSETQ. V was pared by 5 bases and J by 5 bases, with 8 bases between. The CDR3 sequence is 12 residues long.

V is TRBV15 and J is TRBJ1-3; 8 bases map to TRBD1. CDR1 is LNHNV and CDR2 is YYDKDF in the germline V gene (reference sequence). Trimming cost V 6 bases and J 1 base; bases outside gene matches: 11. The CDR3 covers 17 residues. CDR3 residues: CATSEGTGALSGNTIYF. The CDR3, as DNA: TGTGCCACCAGTGAAGGGACAGGCGCCTTATCTGGAAACACCATATATTTT.

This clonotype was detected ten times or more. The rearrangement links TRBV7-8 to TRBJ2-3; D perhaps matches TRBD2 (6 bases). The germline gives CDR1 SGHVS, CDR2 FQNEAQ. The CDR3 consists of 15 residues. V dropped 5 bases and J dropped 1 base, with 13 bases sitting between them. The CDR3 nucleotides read TGTGCCAGCAGCCTGGAAGGAGGGGGCACAGATACGCAGTATTTT. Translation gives CASSLEGGGTDTQYF.

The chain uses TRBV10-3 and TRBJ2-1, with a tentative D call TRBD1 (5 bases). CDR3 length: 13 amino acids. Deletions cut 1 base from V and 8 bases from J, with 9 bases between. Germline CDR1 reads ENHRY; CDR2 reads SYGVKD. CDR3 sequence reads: CAISEYVGDEQFF. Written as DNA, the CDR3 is TGTGCCATCAGTGAGTATGTAGGGGATGAGCAGTTCTTC.

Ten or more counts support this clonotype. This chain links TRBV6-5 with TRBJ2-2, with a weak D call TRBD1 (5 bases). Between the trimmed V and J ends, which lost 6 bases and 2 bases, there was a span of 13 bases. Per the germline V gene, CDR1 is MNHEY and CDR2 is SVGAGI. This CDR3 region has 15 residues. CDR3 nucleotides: TGTGCCAGCAGACCTCCTGACAGAAACACCGGGGAGCTGTTTTTT. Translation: CASRPPDRNTGELFF.

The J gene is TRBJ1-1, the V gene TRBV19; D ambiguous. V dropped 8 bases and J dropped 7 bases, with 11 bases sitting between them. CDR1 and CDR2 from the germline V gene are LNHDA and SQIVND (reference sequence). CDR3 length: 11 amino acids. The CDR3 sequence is CASSVVREAFF. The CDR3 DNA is TGTGCCAGTTCTGTGGTCCGTGAAGCTTTCTTT.

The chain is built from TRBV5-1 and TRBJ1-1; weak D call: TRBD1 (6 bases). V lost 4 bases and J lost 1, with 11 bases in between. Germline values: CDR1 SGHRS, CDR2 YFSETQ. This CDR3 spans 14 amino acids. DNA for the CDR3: TGCGCCAGCAGCATTGGGACATCGAACACTGAAGCTTTCTTT. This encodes CASSIGTSNTEAFF.

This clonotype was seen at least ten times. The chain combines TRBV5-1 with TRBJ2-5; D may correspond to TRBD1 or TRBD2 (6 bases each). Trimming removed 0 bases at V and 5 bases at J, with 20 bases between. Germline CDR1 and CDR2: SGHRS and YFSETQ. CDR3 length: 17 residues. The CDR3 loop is CASSLAADRPAGETQYF. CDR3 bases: TGCGCCAGCAGCTTGGCCGCCGACAGGCCGGCGGGGGAGACCCAGTACTTC.

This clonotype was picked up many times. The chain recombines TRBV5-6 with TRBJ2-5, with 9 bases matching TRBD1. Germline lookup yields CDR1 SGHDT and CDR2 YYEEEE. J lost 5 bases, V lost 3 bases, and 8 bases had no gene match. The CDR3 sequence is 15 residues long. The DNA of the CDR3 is TGTGCCAGCAGCTCCACAGGGGGCGATGGGGAGACCCAGTACTTC. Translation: CASSSTGGDGETQYF. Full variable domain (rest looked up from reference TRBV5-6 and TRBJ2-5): DAGVTQSPTHLIKTRGQQVTLRCSPKSGHDTVSWYQQALGQGPQFIFQYYEEEERQRGNFPDRFSGHQFPNYSSELNVNALLLGDSALYLCASSSTGGDGETQYFGPGTRLLVL.

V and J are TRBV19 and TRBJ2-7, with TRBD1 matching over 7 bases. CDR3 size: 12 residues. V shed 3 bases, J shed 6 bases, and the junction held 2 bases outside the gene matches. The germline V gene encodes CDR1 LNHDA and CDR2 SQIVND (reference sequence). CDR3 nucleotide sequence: TGTGCCAGTAGTATTAGGGACAGCGAGCAGTACTTC. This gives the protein CASSIRDSEQYF.

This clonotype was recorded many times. The CDR3 here is CSAPTSAGSGELFF. The CDR3 DNA follows: TGCAGTGCTCCCACCTCGGCGGGGTCGGGGGAGCTGTTTTTT. This chain links TRBV20-1 with TRBJ2-2; a possible D gene is TRBD2 (6 bases). CDR1 DFQATT and CDR2 SNEGSKA come from the germline V gene (reference sequence). The CDR3 spans 14 residues. V was pared by 5 bases and J by 8 bases, with 18 bases between.

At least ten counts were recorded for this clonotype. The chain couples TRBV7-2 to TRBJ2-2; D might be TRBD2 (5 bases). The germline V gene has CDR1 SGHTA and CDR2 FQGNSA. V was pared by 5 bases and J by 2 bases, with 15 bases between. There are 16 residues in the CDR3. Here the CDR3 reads CASSPRAAANTGELFF. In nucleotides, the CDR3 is TGTGCCAGCAGCCCCCGGGCAGCGGCTAACACCGGGGAGCTGTTTTTT.

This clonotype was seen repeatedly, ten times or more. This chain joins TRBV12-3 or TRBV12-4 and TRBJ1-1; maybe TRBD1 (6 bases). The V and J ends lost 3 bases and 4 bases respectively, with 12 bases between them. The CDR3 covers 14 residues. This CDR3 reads CASSFPTGPTEAFF. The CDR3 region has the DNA TGTGCCAGCAGTTTCCCAACAGGGCCCACTGAAGCTTTCTTT.

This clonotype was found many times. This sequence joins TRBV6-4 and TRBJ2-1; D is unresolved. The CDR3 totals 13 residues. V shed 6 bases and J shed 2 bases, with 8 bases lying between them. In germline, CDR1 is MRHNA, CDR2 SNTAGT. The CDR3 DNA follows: TGTGCCAGCAGCGAGGTTCCCTACAATGAGCAGTTCTTC. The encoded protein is CASSEVPYNEQFF.

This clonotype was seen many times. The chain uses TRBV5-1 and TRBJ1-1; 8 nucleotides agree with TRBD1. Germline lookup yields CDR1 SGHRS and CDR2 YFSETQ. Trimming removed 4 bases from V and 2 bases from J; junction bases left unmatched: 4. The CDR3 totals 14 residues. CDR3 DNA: TGCGCCAGCAGCATGGGACAGGCCAACACTGAAGCTTTCTTT. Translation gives CASSMGQANTEAFF.

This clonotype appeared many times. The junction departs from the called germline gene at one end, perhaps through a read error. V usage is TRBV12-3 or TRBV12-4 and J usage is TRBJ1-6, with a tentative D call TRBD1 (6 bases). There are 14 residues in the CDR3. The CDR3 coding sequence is TGTGCCAGCAGTTCAACAGGGTCTAATTCACCCCTCAACTTT. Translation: CASSSTGSNSPLNF.

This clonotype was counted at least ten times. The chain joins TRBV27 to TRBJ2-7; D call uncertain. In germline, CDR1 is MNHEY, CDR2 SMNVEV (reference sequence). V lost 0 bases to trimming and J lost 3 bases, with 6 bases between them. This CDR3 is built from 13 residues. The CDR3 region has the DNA TGTGCCAGCAGTTTATCGATGGGCTACGAGCAGTACTTC. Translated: CASSLSMGYEQYF.

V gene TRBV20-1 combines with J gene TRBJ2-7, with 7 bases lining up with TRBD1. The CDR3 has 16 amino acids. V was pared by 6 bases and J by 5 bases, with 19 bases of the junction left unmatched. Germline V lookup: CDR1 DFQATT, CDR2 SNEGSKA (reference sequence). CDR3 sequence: CSAGGNRDRISHEQYF. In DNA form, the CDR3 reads TGCAGTGCAGGGGGAAACCGGGACAGAATTTCTCACGAGCAGTACTTC.

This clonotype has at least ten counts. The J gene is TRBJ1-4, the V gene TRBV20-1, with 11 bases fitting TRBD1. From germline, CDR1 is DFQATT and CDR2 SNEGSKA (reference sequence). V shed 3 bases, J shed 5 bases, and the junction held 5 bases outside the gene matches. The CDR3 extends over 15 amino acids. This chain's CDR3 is CSASRTGGQNEKLFF. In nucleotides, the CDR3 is TGCAGTGCTAGTCGGACAGGGGGCCAAAATGAAAAACTGTTTTTT.

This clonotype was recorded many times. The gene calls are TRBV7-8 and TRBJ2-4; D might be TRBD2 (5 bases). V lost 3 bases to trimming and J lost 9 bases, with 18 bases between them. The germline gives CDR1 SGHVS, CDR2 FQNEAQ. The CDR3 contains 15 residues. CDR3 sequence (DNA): TGTGCCAGCAGCTTGGGCTCGGGGAGTACGACCATTCAGTACTTC. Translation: CASSLGSGSTTIQYF.